This T cell receptor (beta chain) is from a study of blood T cell repertoires in COVID-19 (dated by TCRdb to about 2020). Background on the whole study: Collaborator samples came from the United States, Italy and Spain and covered acute and convalescent phases of COVID-19. The material from the prospective study consisted of cDNA or gDNA derived from T cells, B-cell-depleted T cells, or PBMCs. Subjects who had been exposed to COVID-19, were actively infected with it, or had recovered from it provided the deeply sampled blood TCRbeta repertoires that made up the dataset. The repertoires were released in a freely available public database intended as a resource for research on the immune response to SARS-CoV-2. Samples were obtained from the ongoing ImmuneRACE study (first 160 participants) and from over 1,000 subjects provided by 6 global collaborators. Sample metadata almost always included a de-identified subject ID, COVID-19 status, age in years and sex. Where HLA class I and class II types were available, the types were taken from metadata supplied by the sample provider, not from assay-based typing.

As concerns this clone: Its binding antigen is unknown. No base quality values were provided; no much bigger clone lies one nucleotide off.

TCRbeta CDR3 regions were amplified from genomic DNA using the immunoSEQ Assay, a bias-controlled multiplex PCR. In the source study's methods: Within the assay, amplification of reference gene primers was used to estimate how many nucleated cells each sample contained. Sequence reads were collapsed and filtered to measure the absolute abundance of every unique TCRbeta CDR3 rearrangement. Productive Simpson clonality was computed per sample as the square root of Simpson's diversity index over productive rearrangements. Sourced from immuneACCESS, this table was stored by TCRdb with only in-frame sequences that have V and J called. A share of the clones is absent; for the studies checked, an unresolved V gene accounts for under half, and the remainder has no known explanation. V and J calls plus clone size are reproduced from that table; the DNA served to infer D and trimming. The sample table records 250,000 to 350,000 clones; 80% to 85% of these occur just once. Together, the top ten hold about a sixth of the sample.

At one collaborating source in Seattle, patients were enrolled during active infection and were followed longitudinally through the course of disease. The collaborating institutions used their own protocols to collect whole blood in K2EDTA tubes. For TCRbeta analysis, collaborator samples were shipped as frozen whole blood, as isolated PBMCs, or as DNA extracted from either sample type. Overall study results and their limits: The amount of clinical and demographic metadata varied by source and participant and was provided uncurated.

The CDR3 starts with the cysteine, ends with the phenylalanine, and has 15 residues. Only the CDR3 region is kept as DNA, spanning 45 bases read in frame from base 1. Germline trimming: 6 bases from V, 4 bases from J; junction bases outside gene matches: 7. The germline V gene yields MNHEY for CDR1 and SVGAGI for CDR2. The material sequenced was peripheral blood. This sequence uses TRBV6-5 and TRBJ2-3; 10 central bases correspond to TRBD1. This TCR was sampled from a person aged 65-85 years with COVID-19, enrolled during active disease. The CDR3: CASSPTGTGADTQYF. The bases are TGTGCCAGCAGCCCAACCGGGACAGGGGCAGATACGCAGTATTTT.